This TCR beta chain originates from a study of CD8 T cells in ankylosing spondylitis listed by TCRdb under 2017. Regarding the complete study: T cell receptor beta repertoires were profiled in healthy donors and ankylosing spondylitis patients so that disease-linked TCR variants could be found. The full study cohort comprised 20 to 30 ankylosing spondylitis patients and around 100 healthy donors. Peripheral blood was sampled, and synovial fluid was additionally collected from ankylosing spondylitis patients. Overall results and qualifications from the work: Blood from ankylosing spondylitis patients appeared to be characterized by a TCR beta motif composed of about eight highly homologous amino acid variants. In peripheral blood, the disease-linked clones were found at relatively low frequencies and had a CD8+ phenotype. Some motif variants had previously been reported in the synovial fluid and blood of reactive arthritis patients, which suggests shared mechanisms of disease initiation. Significant enrichment of the disease-linked clones was reported in matched synovial fluid samples from ankylosing spondylitis patients.

This clonotype has at least ten counts. Its antigen is still unknown. Base-call qualities are not available, and no considerably larger clone is one nucleotide away. TCRdb records Illumina HiSeq 2500 as the sequencer. Quantitative 5'-RACE with molecular barcodes was the method used to prepare the TCR beta libraries. From the authors' description of their analysis: A new computational method, built on a probabilistic model of VDJ rearrangement, was used to identify disease-linked TCR variants. Clones were called with MiXCR by TCRdb after fastp trimmed the public reads at Q25, and only in-frame beta chains were retained. Rows with one shared CDR3 protein collapse into an entry with the most common genes and DNA. These V and J calls derive from TCRdb rather than the authors' analysis. For this sample there are 210,000 or so distinct CDR3 sequences; roughly 8.2% appear just once. Around 5.1% of the sample is in the top ten clones.

The germline V gene (reference sequence) yields MNHEY for CDR1 and SMNVEV for CDR2. Spanning cysteine to phenylalanine, the CDR3 consists of 16 amino acids. CDR3 DNA only is kept here, 48 bases in frame from base 1. Trimming takes 3 bases from V and 7 bases from J, and the germline ends sit 19 bases apart. Sequenced input: blood, either unsorted or a sorted T cell fraction (not recorded which). The clonotype originates from a female donor with ankylosing spondylitis or in good health (not recorded which). The V gene is TRBV27 and the J gene is TRBJ1-5, with the D gene not clear enough to name. The DNA sequence reads TGTGCCAGCAGTTTCACTGCCGCGAAGGTTGGACAGCCCCAGCATTTT. It codes for CASSFTAAKVGQPQHF.